The 12 T cell receptor beta chains below all came from one sample that was sequenced in a study of cytomegalovirus exposure and HLA in healthy donors. TCRdb's table, derived via immunoSEQ multiplex PCR, lists solely in-frame clones and lacks some. The sample holds 150,000 to 200,000 clones, approximately 90% seen once. What was sequenced was PBMCs. These receptors came from a man aged 18 to 30 in good health and CMV-seronegative.

J is TRBJ2-6 and V is TRBV6-7; weak D call: TRBD2 (6 bases). TRBV6-7 carries the ORF label, with uncertain function. V lost 3 bases and J lost 0, with 21 bases in between. This CDR3 spans 20 amino acids. This CDR3 is CASSYLTGRAGRSGANVLTF. The CDR3 nucleotides are TGTGCCAGCAGTTATCTGACTGGGAGAGCGGGCCGCTCTGGGGCCAACGTCCTGACTTTC.

CDR3 in amino acids: CASSATGEHFSGNTIYF. The CDR3 coding sequence is TGTGCCAGCAGTGCGACAGGGGAGCATTTCAGTGGAAACACCATATATTTT. The V call is TRBV25-1, the J call TRBJ1-3; 8 bases agree with TRBD1. Trimming at V came to 4 bases and at J to 3 bases, leaving 11 bases not matched to a gene. There are 17 residues in the CDR3. From germline, CDR1 is MGHDK and CDR2 SYGVNS.

This sequence joins TRBV19 and TRBJ1-2; maybe TRBD1 (6 bases). V was trimmed by 7 bases and J by 8 bases, leaving 23 bases between them. The CDR3 extends over 15 amino acids. The germline CDR1 and CDR2 sequences are LNHDA and SQIVND (reference sequence). CDR3 sequence: CASTPPTRGRSGYTF. In DNA, the CDR3 is TGTGCCAGTACGCCCCCCACCAGGGGCCGTAGCGGCTACACCTTC.

The chain has TRBV11-2 and TRBJ2-3, with D possibly being TRBD2 (5 bases). The CDR3 is made up of 13 amino acids. Deletions cut 9 bases from V and 2 bases from J, with 12 bases between. Germline V lookup: CDR1 SGHAT, CDR2 FQNNGV. CDR3 amino acids: CASGGGFTDTQYF. As DNA, the CDR3 is TGTGCCAGTGGAGGCGGGTTCACAGATACGCAGTATTTT.

The chain has TRBV14 and TRBJ2-2, with D tentatively TRBD2 (5 bases). Trimming took 4 bases from V and 0 from J, leaving 12 bases between them. Germline CDR1 SGHDN, CDR2 FVKESK. The CDR3 runs 16 residues. The CDR3 bases are TGTGCCAGCAGCCCTCACTTACTAGCGAACACCGGGGAGCTGTTTTTT. Amino acid sequence: CASSPHLLANTGELFF. Full variable domain (outside the CDR3, taken from reference TRBV14 and TRBJ2-2): EAGVTQFPSHSVIEKGQTVTLRCDPISGHDNLYWYRRVMGKEIKFLLHFVKESKQDESGMPNNRFLAERTGGTYSTLKVQPAELEDSGVYFCASSPHLLANTGELFFGEGSRLTVL.

The chain couples TRBV2 to TRBJ2-7; D may be TRBD1 (6 bases). Germline-derived CDR1 and CDR2 are SNHLY and FYNNEI. The CDR3 totals 14 residues. The V gene lost 2 bases and the J gene lost 5 bases, with 13 bases spanning the gap. For the CDR3, the DNA is TGTGCCAGCAGTGAACAGGGGACCGACCACGAGCAGTACGTC. Translating gives CASSEQGTDHEQYV.

J is TRBJ2-7 and V is TRBV2; D call uncertain. The CDR3 runs 12 residues. V lost 11 bases and J 7 bases, leaving 18 bases between the germline ends. Germline CDR1 is SNHLY and CDR2 is FYNNEI. CDR3 in DNA: TGTGCCGGGTCGGTGAGCGCTGGTGAGCAGTACTTC. Amino acids: CAGSVSAGEQYF.

The table lists this clone with a few counts. The chain recombines TRBV19 with TRBJ2-7; no clear D. V lost 6 bases to trimming and J lost 4 bases, with 10 bases between them. CDR3 length: 12 amino acids. Germline loops: CDR1 LNHDA, CDR2 SQIVND (reference sequence). CDR3 sequence: CASSSPGYEQYF. The CDR3 DNA follows: TGTGCCAGTAGCTCCCCCGGGTACGAGCAGTACTTC.

Only one count was recorded for this clone. CDR3 region: CASSVDRVVDTQYF. In DNA form, the CDR3 reads TGTGCCAGCAGCGTCGACAGGGTCGTAGATACGCAGTATTTT. The rearrangement joins TRBV9 to TRBJ2-3, with 7 nucleotides matching TRBD1. This CDR3 region has 14 residues. Trimming took 2 bases from V and 5 from J; bases not matched to a gene: 5. The germline CDR1 and CDR2 sequences are SGDLS and YYNGEE.

The rearrangement links TRBV28 to TRBJ1-2, with TRBD1 matching 8 bases. This CDR3 comprises 14 residues. Germline CDR1 reads MDHEN; CDR2 reads SYDVKM. Trimming removed 4 bases from V and 8 bases from J; junction bases left unmatched: 9. CDR3 loop: CASSSPRTGRGYTF. CDR3 bases: TGTGCCAGCAGTTCTCCACGGACAGGGCGAGGCTACACCTTC.

The genes are TRBV5-1 and TRBJ2-7; 13 positions match TRBD2. CDR3 length: 15 residues. Germline-derived CDR1 and CDR2 are SGHRS and YFSETQ. V trimming: 4 bases; J trimming: 3 bases; junction bases outside the gene matches: 4. CDR3: CASSQRLAGGYEQYF. The CDR3 DNA reads as TGCGCCAGCAGCCAAAGACTAGCGGGAGGCTACGAGCAGTACTTC.

The chain recombines TRBV7-2 with TRBJ1-1; 7 bases align to TRBD1. After removal of 3 bases from V and 10 bases from J, the junction contained 8 bases not matched to a gene. Per germline, CDR1 SGHTA and CDR2 FQGNSA. This CDR3 region has 13 residues. In DNA form, the CDR3 reads TGTGCCAGCAGCTTCCCCCGGGCAGGGGGAGCTTTCTTT. As protein: CASSFPRAGGAFF.